A single sample is the source of the 16 T cell receptor beta chains below, sequenced in a study of identical twins. TCRdb itself ran the 5' RACE reads through MiXCR, one entry per CDR3 protein. The sample holds 640,000 or so distinct CDR3 sequences; 5.5% to 7.5% are singletons and the top ten take about 2%. The material sequenced was naive T cells sorted from blood. These receptors came from a man aged 18 to 30 in good health.

This clonotype occurred many times. The V gene is TRBV12-3 or TRBV12-4, the J gene TRBJ1-1, with D possibly TRBD1 on 5 matching bases. V lost 5 bases and J lost 1, with 14 bases in between. The CDR3 spans 15 residues. The CDR3 DNA reads as TGTGCCAGCAGTCCACTCGCGGGGACGAACACTGAAGCTTTCTTT. Its protein product is CASSPLAGTNTEAFF.

This clonotype was picked up many times. The J gene is TRBJ2-3, the V gene TRBV5-1; perhaps TRBD1 as D (5 bases). The length of the CDR3 is 13 residues. Trimming shortened V by 0 bases and J by 6 bases, and 8 bases separated the two germline ends. Germline CDR1 is SGHRS and CDR2 is YFSETQ. The CDR3 DNA reads TGCGCCAGCAGCTTGGGGGGCCGGGATACGCAGTATTTT. Translating gives CASSLGGRDTQYF.

This clonotype was detected many times. The rearrangement uses TRBV12-5 and TRBJ2-5, with 7 bases lining up with TRBD1. Looked up from germline, CDR1 is LGHNT and CDR2 is FRNRAP. There are 14 residues in the CDR3. V gave up 2 bases and J gave up 5 bases; unmatched junction bases: 5. The CDR3 DNA sequence: TGTGCTAGTGGTTTGACAGGGGCCCGTGAGACCCAGTACTTC. It specifies CASGLTGARETQYF.

This clonotype was observed many times. This chain joins TRBV12-3 or TRBV12-4 and TRBJ2-7; D might be TRBD2 (6 bases). This CDR3 contains 15 residues. Trimming removed 3 bases at V and 0 bases at J, with 12 bases between. In DNA, the CDR3 is TGTGCCAGCAGTTTGGGCCCGGGAGTCTCCTACGAGCAGTACTTC. It is translated as CASSLGPGVSYEQYF.

This clonotype has more than one count but fewer than ten. The rearrangement links TRBV29-1 to TRBJ2-1, with TRBD2 matching 9 bases. The CDR3 is made up of 18 amino acids. Germline V gives CDR1 SQVTM, CDR2 ANQGSEA. V shed 6 bases, J shed 7 bases, and the junction held 22 bases outside the gene matches. In nucleotides, the CDR3 is TGCAGCGTGGACTTAGCGGGAGAGAGAGGGGGGGGTGGGAATGAGCAGTTCTTC. It specifies CSVDLAGERGGGGNEQFF.

The genes are TRBV18 and TRBJ2-7; 7 bases match TRBD2. The CDR3 runs 17 residues. The trim removed 3 bases at V and 4 bases at J, leaving 15 bases unmatched. Germline V gene sequence: CDR1 KGHSH, CDR2 LQKENI. Here the CDR3 reads CASSPTMAGVSLYEQYV. The DNA of the CDR3 is TGTGCCAGCTCACCCACAATGGCGGGAGTTTCTCTATACGAGCAGTACGTC.

The V gene is TRBV5-1, the J gene TRBJ2-1; 7 nucleotides match TRBD1. Germline CDR1 and CDR2: SGHRS and YFSETQ. V was clipped by 0 bases and J by 7 bases; unmatched bases: 7. The CDR3 loop spans 15 amino acids. The CDR3 DNA reads as TGCGCCAGCAGCTTGGAGGGGGCGGCAGGAAATGAGCAGTTCTTC. It specifies CASSLEGAAGNEQFF.

This clonotype was seen at least ten times. A junction boundary mismatches the germline segment, possibly from a read error. This rearrangement joins TRBV2 to TRBJ1-5; perhaps TRBD1 as D (6 bases). CDR3 length equals 15 residues. Germline-derived CDR1 and CDR2 are SNHLY and FYNNEI. CDR3 sequence: CASTENRDVGQPQHF. The CDR3 DNA reads TGTGCCAGCACTGAAAACAGGGATGTGGGTCAGCCCCAGCATTTT.

This clonotype occurred many times. The chain combines TRBV7-2 with TRBJ2-7; 13 bases line up with TRBD2. CDR3 length: 16 residues. Germline values: CDR1 SGHTA, CDR2 FQGNSA. V lost 3 bases to trimming and J lost 4 bases; unmatched junction nucleotides: 6. CDR3 sequence (DNA): TGTGCCAGCAGCTTGTCGCTACTAGCGGGAGGGTACGAGCAGTACTTC. It yields the protein CASSLSLLAGGYEQYF. The full variable domain, completed using reference TRBV7-2 and TRBJ2-7, is GAGVSQSPSNKVTEKGKDVELRCDPISGHTALYWYRQSLGQGLEFLIYFQGNSAPDKSGLPSDRFSAERTGGSVSTLTIQRTQQEDSAVYLCASSLSLLAGGYEQYFGPGTRLTVT.

This clonotype came up many times. This sequence joins TRBV5-1 and TRBJ2-1; 9 bases map to TRBD2. Germline V CDR1 and CDR2: SGHRS, YFSETQ. J lost 4 bases, V lost 0 bases, and 5 bases had no gene match. The CDR3 spans 16 residues. CDR3 nucleotides: TGCGCCAGCAGCTTGGTGGGTAGCGGGGGATACAATGAGCAGTTCTTC. This codes for CASSLVGSGGYNEQFF.

The V gene is TRBV28, the J gene TRBJ1-1; no firm D call. CDR3 length: 11 residues. In germline, CDR1 is MDHEN, CDR2 SYDVKM. The V and J ends lost 4 bases and 6 bases respectively, with 6 bases between them. CDR3 residues: CASSYRAEAFF. For the CDR3, the DNA is TGTGCCAGCAGTTATAGGGCTGAAGCTTTCTTT.

This clonotype was seen a handful of times. This chain links TRBV6-2 or TRBV6-3 with TRBJ2-6; the D is unclear. Germline CDR1 MNHEY, CDR2 SVGEGT. Trimming stripped 4 bases from V and 4 bases from J, with 11 bases between. This CDR3 comprises 15 residues. CDR3 protein: CASSWRVTGANVLTF. The DNA for the CDR3 is TGTGCCAGCAGTTGGCGAGTAACCGGGGCCAACGTCCTGACTTTC.

This clonotype has only a few counts. The chain carries TRBV7-2 and TRBJ2-3, with 9 nucleotides matching TRBD2. CDR3 length equals 15 residues. Looked up from germline, CDR1 is SGHTA and CDR2 is FQGNSA. J lost 7 bases, V lost 1 base, and 6 bases had no gene match. The CDR3 region has the DNA TGTGCCAGCAGCTTAGTGGCGGGAGGGTTAAATACGCAGTATTTT. It encodes CASSLVAGGLNTQYF.

As concerns this clonotype: The junction departs from the called germline gene at one end, perhaps through a read error. The chain recombines TRBV12-3 or TRBV12-4 with TRBJ2-5; D may match TRBD1 or TRBD2 (5 bases each). The CDR3 has 15 amino acids. The CDR3 coding sequence is TGTGCCAGCAGTTTAAGATGGGGGTACCAAGGGACCCAGTACTTC. This encodes CASSLRWGYQGTQYF.

This clonotype has a count of ten or more. The rearrangement joins TRBV5-6 to TRBJ1-1, with a weak D call TRBD1 (5 bases). V shed 3 bases and J shed 0 bases, with 18 bases lying between them. The CDR3 covers 17 residues. CDR1 and CDR2 (germline): SGHDT, YYEEEE. CDR3 protein: CASSSERRDGMNTEAFF. The CDR3, as DNA: TGTGCCAGCAGCTCGGAAAGAAGGGACGGTATGAACACTGAAGCTTTCTTT. Together with reference TRBV5-6 and TRBJ1-1, the CDR3 gives the full variable domain: DAGVTQSPTHLIKTRGQQVTLRCSPKSGHDTVSWYQQALGQGPQFIFQYYEEEERQRGNFPDRFSGHQFPNYSSELNVNALLLGDSALYLCASSSERRDGMNTEAFFGQGTRLTVV.

At least ten counts were recorded for this clonotype. The CDR3 DNA is TGTGCCAGCAGCTTAGTAGGGACAGGGCCTTACAATGAGCAGTTCTTC. It yields the protein CASSLVGTGPYNEQFF. The chain is built from TRBV7-9 and TRBJ2-1, with 9 bases aligning to TRBD1. Germline CDR1 reads SEHNR; CDR2 reads FQNEAQ (reference sequence). The CDR3 runs to 16 residues. The V and J ends lost 1 base and 4 bases, in that order; junction bases with no gene match: 5. Drawing the rest from reference TRBV7-9 and TRBJ2-1, the complete variable domain is DTGVSQNPRHKITKRGQNVTFRCDPISEHNRLYWYRQTLGQGPEFLTYFQNEAQLEKSRLLSDRFSAERPKGSFSTLEIQRTEQGDSAMYLCASSLVGTGPYNEQFFGPGTRLTVL.